This T cell receptor beta chain came from a study of CD8 T cells in Susac syndrome. Those who served as multiple sclerosis controls were treatment-naive patients with stable or active relapsing-remitting disease. RNA totalling about 0.45 to 1 ug underwent reverse transcription with random hexamers. MiXCR, applied by TCRdb to the immunoSEQ multiplex PCR reads, yields one record per CDR3 protein. The sample consists of about 300,000 distinct CDR3 sequences, around 89% of them appearing once. The CDR3 is 13 amino acids. V was shortened by 6 bases and J by 1 base, with 12 bases between the two germline ends. Germline V gives CDR1 DFQATT, CDR2 SNEGSKA (reference sequence).

This clonotype was obtained from a human donor with multiple sclerosis. Sample: CD8+ T cells from PBMCs. The V call is TRBV20-1, the J call TRBJ2-5; possible D gene TRBD1, 6 bases. DNA of the CDR3: TGCAGTGCCCCTTGGGGGCTCCAAGAGACCCAGTACTTC. Its translation is CSAPWGLQETQYF.